Listed here is a single T cell receptor (beta chain). The antigen is unknown. The data were taken from a study of cytomegalovirus exposure and HLA in healthy donors. Study as a whole: A data release that came early held approximately 85 million unique TCRs from HLA-typed donors. For the approximately 430 genotyped donors, more than 65% fell within the Caucasian-associated ancestry cluster.

The PCR was carried out with 60 Vbeta primers and 13 Jbeta primers. Here immunoSEQ multiplex PCR was the method, and the copy in TCRdb shows in-frame clones only, minus some. The table shows about 150,000 clones, with roughly 77% occurring only once. Study findings and constraints: Most TCR sequences proved rare, with some public TCRs found in many donors.

This clonotype was obtained from a human donor in good health. The sample was PBMCs.

The CDR3 DNA reads as TGTGCCAGCAGCTCCCGCAGGGGGGAAAAACTGTTTTTT. Translated: CASSSRRGEKLFF. The chain is built from TRBV5-6 and TRBJ1-4, with 7 nucleotides matching TRBD1. Germline CDR1 SGHDT, CDR2 YYEEEE. This CDR3 spans 13 amino acids. V was clipped by 3 bases and J by 8 bases; unmatched bases: 4.